The 29 T cell receptor beta chains below come from one sample, sequenced in a study of OX40 agonist ivuxolimab in advanced cancers. Clones were sequenced by immunoSEQ multiplex PCR, and TCRdb holds only the in-frame ones, with some missing. The profile covers around 25,000 clones, with about four fifths appearing a single time and 11% to 15% taken by the ten largest. The source was CD4+ or CD8+ T cells sorted from blood, collected in a trial of the OX40 agonist ivuxolimab. These receptors came from an adult with an advanced solid tumor such as melanoma, head and neck, liver or kidney cancer.

The V call is TRBV4-1, the J call TRBJ2-1, with 11 bases aligning to TRBD2. The V segment lost 5 bases and the J segment 8 bases; nucleotides outside the gene matches: 8. Germline V gene data show CDR1 as MGHRA and CDR2 as YSYEKL. This CDR3 region has 15 residues. The DNA for the CDR3 is TGCGCCAGCAGCTTAATAGCGGGGGGGTTGGATGAGCAGTTCTTC. Encoded protein: CASSLIAGGLDEQFF.

The V gene is TRBV27, the J gene TRBJ2-7; 13 bases are a match to TRBD2. J lost 3 bases, V lost 6 bases, and 5 bases had no gene match. The V gene's germline CDR1 is MNHEY and CDR2 SMNVEV (reference sequence). The CDR3 runs to 15 residues. The CDR3 sequence is CASSHGLAGDYEQYF. The DNA for the CDR3 is TGTGCCAGCAGCCACGGACTAGCGGGGGACTACGAGCAGTACTTC.

This clone has only one observation. The chain combines TRBV7-9 with TRBJ2-7; 9 bases are shared with TRBD1. The CDR3 consists of 15 residues. The V segment lost 5 bases and the J segment 2 bases; nucleotides outside the gene matches: 7. CDR1 and CDR2 (germline): SEHNR, FQNEAQ (reference sequence). The CDR3 protein is CASSMTGGHPYEQYF. DNA of the CDR3: TGTGCCAGCAGCATGACAGGGGGACATCCCTACGAGCAGTACTTC.

In this sample, this clone turned up once. Here the CDR3 DNA reads TGTGCCAGCAGCCTGGACTCCTATAATGAAAAACTGTTTTTT. Amino acids: CASSLDSYNEKLFF. J is TRBJ1-4 and V is TRBV5-8, with D uncertain. The germline V and J ends were trimmed by 4 bases and 4 bases, with 11 bases remaining between them. CDR3 length equals 14 residues. The germline V gene has CDR1 SGHTS and CDR2 YDEGEE.

The genes are TRBV2 and TRBJ1-2; 8 bases agree with TRBD1. The germline V gene has CDR1 SNHLY and CDR2 FYNNEI. CDR3 length: 16 amino acids. The junction had 10 bases not matched to a gene; V was cut back by 2 bases and J by 5 bases. The CDR3 protein is CASSEPSGQGFYGYTF. The CDR3 coding sequence is TGTGCCAGCAGTGAACCTTCAGGACAGGGATTTTATGGCTACACCTTC.

The chain carries TRBV7-2 and TRBJ1-1; D uncertain. CDR3 length: 13 residues. CDR1 and CDR2 (germline): SGHTA, FQGNSA. V was trimmed by 4 bases and J by 4 bases, leaving 10 bases between them. The DNA of the CDR3 is TGTGCCAGCAGCTCTGGCGAAGTCACTGAAGCTTTCTTT. Translated: CASSSGEVTEAFF.

The chain uses TRBV18 and TRBJ2-1, with 10 bases fitting TRBD2. The CDR3 is 15 residues long. Germline loops: CDR1 KGHSH, CDR2 LQKENI. With 0 bases clipped from V and 7 bases from J, the junction kept 3 bases outside the gene matches. Written as DNA, the CDR3 is TGTGCCAGCTCACCACCTAGCGGGGGGCCAAATGAGCAGTTCTTC. Residues: CASSPPSGGPNEQFF.

The rearrangement joins TRBV11-2 to TRBJ1-2; the match to TRBD1 covers 8 bases. The CDR3 spans 16 residues. The germline V gene encodes CDR1 SGHAT and CDR2 FQNNGV. The ends lost 5 bases at V and 7 bases at J; junction bases unmatched: 15. CDR3 sequence (DNA): TGTGCCAGCAGCCTCTCGGACAGGGTGGCTCTCGTTGGCTACACCTTC. This gives the protein CASSLSDRVALVGYTF.

The rearrangement joins TRBV2 to TRBJ2-5; D may be TRBD1 (6 bases). CDR1 is SNHLY and CDR2 is FYNNEI in the germline V gene. There are 13 residues in the CDR3. V lost 6 bases, J lost 1 base, and 9 bases lay in between. The CDR3 region is CASRTTGQETQYF. The CDR3 region has the DNA TGTGCCAGCAGAACGACAGGCCAAGAGACCCAGTACTTC. Full variable domain (rest looked up from reference TRBV2 and TRBJ2-5): EPEVTQTPSHQVTQMGQEVILRCVPISNHLYFYWYRQILGQKVEFLVSFYNNEISEKSEIFDDQFSVERPDGSNFTLKIRSTKLEDSAMYFCASRTTGQETQYFGPGTRLLVL.

CDR3 residues: CASSQGENTEAFF. In DNA, the CDR3 is TGCGCCAGCAGCCAAGGGGAGAACACTGAAGCTTTCTTT. This chain uses TRBV4-3 with TRBJ1-1; no reliable D call. This CDR3 contains 13 residues. Trimming stripped 1 base from V and 1 base from J, with 4 bases between. Germline loops: CDR1 LGHNA, CDR2 YSLEER.

The genes are TRBV5-4 and TRBJ1-1; D might be TRBD1 (6 bases). CDR3 length: 14 residues. Trimming left V 4 bases short and J 3 bases short, with 13 bases between. Germline-derived CDR1 and CDR2 are SGHNT and YYREEE (reference sequence). CDR3 sequence (DNA): TGTGCCAGCAGCCTACGGGGGCTGGACACTGAAGCTTTCTTT. It yields the protein CASSLRGLDTEAFF.

This chain links TRBV12-5 with TRBJ2-1, with TRBD1 matching 7 bases. The germline V gene has CDR1 LGHNT and CDR2 FRNRAP. V gave up 2 bases and J gave up 7 bases; unmatched junction bases: 14. The CDR3 covers 17 residues. DNA for the CDR3: TGTGCTAGTGGTTTGTCGGGGACAGCCCCTGCCAGGAATGAGCAGTTCTTC. This codes for CASGLSGTAPARNEQFF.

The J gene is TRBJ2-7, the V gene TRBV11-2, with D tentatively TRBD1 or TRBD2 (5 bases each). This CDR3 spans 15 amino acids. Germline V gene data show CDR1 as SGHAT and CDR2 as FQNNGV. Trimming left V 5 bases short and J 3 bases short, with 17 bases between. CDR3 bases: TGTGCCAGCAGCATATCCCGGGGCACCTTCTACGAGCAGTACTTC. Encoded protein: CASSISRGTFYEQYF. Full variable domain (outside the CDR3, taken from reference TRBV11-2 and TRBJ2-7): EAGVAQSPRYKIIEKRQSVAFWCNPISGHATLYWYQQILGQGPKLLIQFQNNGVVDDSQLPKDRFSAERLKGVDSTLKIQPAKLEDSAVYLCASSISRGTFYEQYFGPGTRLTVT.

The V gene is TRBV2, the J gene TRBJ2-3, with 10 bases aligning to TRBD1. CDR1 and CDR2 from the germline V gene are SNHLY and FYNNEI. The CDR3 totals 14 residues. V was clipped by 6 bases and J by 4 bases; unmatched bases: 4. DNA for the CDR3: TGTGCCAGCAGGGCGGGACAGGGGTCAGATACGCAGTATTTT. Translating gives CASRAGQGSDTQYF.

This chain connects TRBV9 to TRBJ2-3; 10 nucleotides agree with TRBD2. The germline V gene encodes CDR1 SGDLS and CDR2 YYNGEE. V was pared by 4 bases and J by 3 bases, with 5 bases of the junction left unmatched. The CDR3 contains 15 residues. The CDR3 is CASSLEGLATDTQYF. The CDR3 DNA reads as TGTGCCAGCAGCCTCGAGGGACTAGCGACAGATACGCAGTATTTT. The variable domain in full, with the rest retrieved from reference TRBV9 and TRBJ2-3, is DSGVTQTPKHLITATGQRVTLRCSPRSGDLSVYWYQQSLDQGLQFLIQYYNGEERAKGNILERFSAQQFPDLHSELNLSSLELGDSALYFCASSLEGLATDTQYFGPGTRLTVL.

This chain uses TRBV5-5 with TRBJ2-3; TRBD1 aligns across 9 bases. CDR1 and CDR2 (germline): SGHKS, YYEKEE (reference sequence). The CDR3 is 16 amino acids. V trimming: 6 bases; J trimming: 1 base; junction bases outside the gene matches: 9. CDR3 loop: CASIRRDRAGTDTQYF. CDR3 coding DNA: TGTGCCAGCATAAGGCGGGACAGGGCTGGCACAGATACGCAGTATTTT.

The chain has TRBV19 and TRBJ1-5, with a tentative D call TRBD1 (6 bases). V dropped 7 bases and J dropped 2 bases, with 15 bases sitting between them. The germline V gene encodes CDR1 LNHDA and CDR2 SQIVND (reference sequence). The CDR3 length is 15 residues. The CDR3 spells CASTLTSGGNQPQHF. In nucleotides, the CDR3 is TGTGCCAGTACCCTAACCTCAGGGGGCAATCAGCCCCAGCATTTT.

There are a few counts of this clone. The J gene is TRBJ1-2, the V gene TRBV27; no clear D. This CDR3 contains 16 residues. Looked up from germline, CDR1 is MNHEY and CDR2 is SMNVEV (reference sequence). Trimming removed 4 bases at V and 4 bases at J, with 19 bases between. The CDR3 loop is CASSSNSWTESYGYTF. Here the CDR3 DNA reads TGTGCCAGCAGTTCCAACTCGTGGACGGAGTCCTATGGCTACACCTTC.

This clone is a singleton in its sample. This chain joins TRBV7-2 and TRBJ2-2; 9 bases are a match to TRBD2. This CDR3 is 15 amino acids long. The junction had 3 bases not matched to a gene; V was cut back by 5 bases and J by 2 bases. Germline-derived CDR1 and CDR2 are SGHTA and FQGNSA. This CDR3 reads CASSISGGNTGELFF. The CDR3 region has the DNA TGTGCCAGCAGCATTAGCGGGGGTAACACCGGGGAGCTGTTTTTT. Complete variable domain (other parts from reference TRBV7-2 and TRBJ2-2): GAGVSQSPSNKVTEKGKDVELRCDPISGHTALYWYRQSLGQGLEFLIYFQGNSAPDKSGLPSDRFSAERTGGSVSTLTIQRTQQEDSAVYLCASSISGGNTGELFFGEGSRLTVL.

The CDR3 sequence is CASSLGRSQEKLFF. The DNA for the CDR3 is TGTGCCAGCAGCTTAGGCAGGTCCCAAGAAAAACTGTTTTTT. The chain couples TRBV7-6 to TRBJ1-4, with D unresolved. Germline V CDR1 and CDR2: SGHVS, FNYEAQ. This CDR3 region has 14 residues. V shed 1 base and J shed 8 bases, with 11 bases lying between them.

DNA of the CDR3: TGCGCCAGCAGCCCTAAGGGTTTGGCAGATACGCAGTATTTT. Its translation: CASSPKGLADTQYF. This sequence joins TRBV4-1 and TRBJ2-3; no definite D call. The CDR3 loop spans 14 amino acids. V lost 4 bases and J lost 4, with 12 bases in between. From germline, CDR1 is MGHRA and CDR2 YSYEKL.

The gene calls are TRBV9 and TRBJ2-5; TRBD1 is a possible D gene (6 bases). The CDR3 spans 20 residues. V was shortened by 3 bases and J by 2 bases, with 29 bases between the two germline ends. The germline V gene encodes CDR1 SGDLS and CDR2 YYNGEE. In nucleotides, the CDR3 is TGTGCCAGCAGCGGCGAAACGGGGATAGGGGGACCCCTGGGGCAAGAGACCCAGTACTTC. Protein product: CASSGETGIGGPLGQETQYF.

This clone was observed once. The V gene is TRBV7-9, the J gene TRBJ2-3, with 10 bases matching TRBD1. The CDR3 totals 15 residues. Germline CDR1 SEHNR, CDR2 FQNEAQ (reference sequence). V trimming: 5 bases; J trimming: 8 bases; junction bases outside the gene matches: 10. In nucleotides, the CDR3 is TGTGCCAGCAGCAGCCGGGACAGGGGTAGGGGTACGCAGTATTTT. Translating it yields CASSSRDRGRGTQYF.

In this sample, this clone turned up a few times. This sequence joins TRBV5-8 and TRBJ1-1, with D unclear. CDR1 is SGHTS, CDR2 YDEGEE, per germline. V gave up 0 bases and J gave up 0 bases, with 9 bases separating them. This CDR3 has 15 amino acids. CDR3 DNA: TGTGCCAGCAGCTTGGAACCGGGGTTGAACACTGAAGCTTTCTTT. Translation gives CASSLEPGLNTEAFF.

The J gene is TRBJ2-1, the V gene TRBV7-3, with D uncertain. V shed 0 bases and J shed 5 bases, with 8 bases lying between them. The V gene's germline CDR1 is SGHTA and CDR2 FQGTGA. The CDR3 covers 14 residues. The CDR3 is CASSLTFANNEQFF. Written as DNA, the CDR3 is TGTGCCAGCAGCTTAACGTTCGCGAACAATGAGCAGTTCTTC. The variable domain in full, with the rest retrieved from reference TRBV7-3 and TRBJ2-1, is GAGVSQTPSNKVTEKGKYVELRCDPISGHTALYWYRQSLGQGPEFLIYFQGTGAADDSGLPNDRFFAVRPEGSVSTLKIQRTERGDSAVYLCASSLTFANNEQFFGPGTRLTVL.

The DNA of the CDR3 is TGTGCCAGCAGCTTTCAGGGGGCGGCTAATGAAAAACTGTTTTTT. It yields the protein CASSFQGAANEKLFF. This chain links TRBV5-4 with TRBJ1-4; TRBD1 matches 8 bases. This CDR3 has 15 residues. V shed 2 bases and J 3 bases; nucleotides not matched to a gene: 3. Looked up from germline, CDR1 is SGHNT and CDR2 is YYREEE (reference sequence).

With regard to this clone: Given a much more abundant clone one base away, this may be a read error. Other DNA sequences within the sample encode an identical CDR3. The rearrangement joins TRBV7-9 to TRBJ1-2; 8 bases align to TRBD1. J was trimmed by 0 bases and V by 3 bases; bases with no gene match: 6. Germline assignment: CDR1 SEHNR and CDR2 FQNEAQ (reference sequence). The CDR3 consists of 16 residues. The CDR3: CASSFDRGESNYGYTF. DNA for the CDR3: TGTGCCAGCAGCTTTGACAGGGGAGAGTCTAACTATGGCTACACCTTC. The whole variable domain, remainder taken from reference TRBV7-9 and TRBJ1-2, is DTGVSQNPRHKITKRGQNVTFRCDPISEHNRLYWYRQTLGQGPEFLTYFQNEAQLEKSRLLSDRFSAERPKGSFSTLEIQRTEQGDSAMYLCASSFDRGESNYGYTFGSGTRLTVV.

The chain carries TRBV27 and TRBJ2-3; D gene unclear. Trimming took 3 bases from V and 2 from J, leaving 9 bases between them. Looked up from germline, CDR1 is MNHEY and CDR2 is SMNVEV (reference sequence). The CDR3 consists of 14 residues. CDR3 sequence reads: CASSFGPYTDTQYF. CDR3 bases: TGTGCCAGCAGTTTCGGGCCCTACACAGATACGCAGTATTTT.

This clone was counted between two and nine times. The CDR3 DNA follows: TGTGCCAGCAGCATACAGGGCAACGGGGAGCTGTTTTTT. Its translation: CASSIQGNGELFF. The V and J genes are TRBV7-3 and TRBJ2-2; TRBD1 is a possible D gene (6 bases). Germline CDR1 SGHTA, CDR2 FQGTGA. The ends were cut back, 5 bases at V and 7 bases at J, with 11 bases in the middle. The CDR3 covers 13 residues.